The clone carrying this TCR beta chain was seen more than once but under ten times. Its target is unknown. 5'RACE primed at constant segments yielded TCR alpha and TCR beta cDNA libraries bearing sample barcodes and UMIs. One entry per CDR3 protein results from TCRdb running MiXCR on the 5' RACE reads. Altogether around 80,000 distinct CDR3 sequences are present, approximately 14% being singletons, with the ten largest covering 30% to 35%. These data originate in a study of T-cell memory formation after mild COVID-19. Study-level results: CD4+ clones that contracted lay mainly in CM and EM; CD8+ ones lay in EMRA. Some SARS-CoV-2-responding clones were already detected in memory before infection.

Germline CDR1 and CDR2: SEHNR and FQNEAQ (reference sequence). V lost 5 bases and J lost 8, with 19 bases in between. The CDR3 extends over 16 amino acids. V gene TRBV7-9 combines with J gene TRBJ1-6; tentative D call: TRBD1 (5 bases). What was sequenced was PBMCs or a T cell subset sorted from them (not recorded which). This TCR was sampled from an adult woman who had mild COVID-19 (a few samples of this study predate the infection). Cell type and time point are not known. The CDR3 nucleotides are TGTGCCAGCAGCCATCCGTTGGAAGGGGCTGATTCACCCCTCCACTTT. The encoded protein is CASSHPLEGADSPLHF.